Sequencing of this T cell receptor beta chain was carried out in a study of blood T cell repertoires in COVID-19. Study in general: PBMCs, B-cell-depleted T cells, or T cells provided the cDNA or gDNA that made up the material.

The ends lost 6 bases at V and 11 bases at J; junction bases unmatched: 8. This CDR3 is 13 amino acids long. The repertoire was sequenced with immunoSEQ multiplex PCR; TCRdb's copy has only in-frame clones and lacks some. The profile shows about 360,000 clones, 81% of them singletons. The sequenced sample was peripheral blood. The chain couples TRBV12-3 or TRBV12-4 to TRBJ1-4; 8 bases are shared with TRBD1. The origin of this receptor is a human donor with acute or convalescent COVID-19. The donor label of this sample is uncertain. The CDR3 DNA follows: TGTGCCAGCAGCCCGGACAGGGCTCAGAAACTGTTTTTT. Protein product: CASSPDRAQKLFF.